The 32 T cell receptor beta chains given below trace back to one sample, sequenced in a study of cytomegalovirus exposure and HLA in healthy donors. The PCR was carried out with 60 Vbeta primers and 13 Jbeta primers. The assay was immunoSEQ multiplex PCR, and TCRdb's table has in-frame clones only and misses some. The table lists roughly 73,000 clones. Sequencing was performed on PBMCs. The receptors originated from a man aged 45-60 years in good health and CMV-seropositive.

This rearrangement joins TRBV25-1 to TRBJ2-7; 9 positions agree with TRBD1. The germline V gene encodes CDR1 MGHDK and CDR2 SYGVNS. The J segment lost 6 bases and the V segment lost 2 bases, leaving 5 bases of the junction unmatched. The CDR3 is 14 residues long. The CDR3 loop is CASSEDGTGIEQYF. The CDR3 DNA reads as TGTGCCAGCAGTGAAGATGGGACAGGGATCGAGCAGTACTTC.

CDR3 bases: TGTGCCAGCAGTGAAGACGGGAGACGGGGCTACACCTTC. It yields the protein CASSEDGRRGYTF. This chain connects TRBV6-1 to TRBJ1-2; D unclear. The CDR3 is 13 residues long. The V and J ends lost 1 base and 8 bases respectively, with 11 bases between them. CDR1 is MNHNS and CDR2 is SASEGT in the germline V gene.

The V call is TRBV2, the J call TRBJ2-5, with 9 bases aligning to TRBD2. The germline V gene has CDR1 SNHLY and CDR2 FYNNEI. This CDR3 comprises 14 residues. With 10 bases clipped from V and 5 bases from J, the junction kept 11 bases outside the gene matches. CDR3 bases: TGTGCCAATCAAGAGGTGGCGGGAGGGGAGACCCAGTACTTC. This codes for CANQEVAGGETQYF.

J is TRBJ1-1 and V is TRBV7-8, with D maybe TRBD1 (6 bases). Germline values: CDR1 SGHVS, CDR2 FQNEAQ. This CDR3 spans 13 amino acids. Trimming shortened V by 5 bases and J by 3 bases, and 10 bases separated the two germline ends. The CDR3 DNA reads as TGTGCCAGCAGCACCAACAGGGACACTGAAGCTTTCTTT. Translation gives CASSTNRDTEAFF.

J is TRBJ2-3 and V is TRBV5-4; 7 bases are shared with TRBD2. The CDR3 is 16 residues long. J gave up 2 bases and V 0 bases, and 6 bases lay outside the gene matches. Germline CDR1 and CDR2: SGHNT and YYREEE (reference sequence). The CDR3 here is CASSLAKRGLTDTQYF. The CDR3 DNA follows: TGTGCCAGCAGCTTGGCGAAGCGGGGCCTCACAGATACGCAGTATTTT.

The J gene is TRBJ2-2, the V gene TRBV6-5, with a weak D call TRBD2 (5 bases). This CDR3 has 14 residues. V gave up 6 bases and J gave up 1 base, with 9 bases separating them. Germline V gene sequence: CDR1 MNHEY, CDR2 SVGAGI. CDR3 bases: TGTGCCAGCAGGAGAGAGGGGAACACCGGGGAGCTGTTTTTT. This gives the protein CASRREGNTGELFF.

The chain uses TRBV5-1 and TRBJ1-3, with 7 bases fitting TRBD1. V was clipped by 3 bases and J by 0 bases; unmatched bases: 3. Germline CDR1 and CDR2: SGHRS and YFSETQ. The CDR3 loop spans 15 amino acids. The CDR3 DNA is TGCGCCAGCAGCTGGGGACAGAACTCTGGAAACACCATATATTTT. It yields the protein CASSWGQNSGNTIYF.

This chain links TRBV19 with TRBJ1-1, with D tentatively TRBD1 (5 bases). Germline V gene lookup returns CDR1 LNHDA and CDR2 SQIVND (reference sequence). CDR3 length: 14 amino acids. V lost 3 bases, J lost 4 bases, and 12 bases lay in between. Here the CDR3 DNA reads TGTGCCAGTAGTATGGGGGGAAGGGGCACTGAAGCTTTCTTT. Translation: CASSMGGRGTEAFF.

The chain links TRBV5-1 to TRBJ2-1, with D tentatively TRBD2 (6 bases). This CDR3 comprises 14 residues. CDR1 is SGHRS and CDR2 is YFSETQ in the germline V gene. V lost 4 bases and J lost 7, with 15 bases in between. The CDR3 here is CASSARTRGNEQFF. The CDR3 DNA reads TGCGCCAGCAGCGCCCGTACACGGGGGAATGAGCAGTTCTTC.

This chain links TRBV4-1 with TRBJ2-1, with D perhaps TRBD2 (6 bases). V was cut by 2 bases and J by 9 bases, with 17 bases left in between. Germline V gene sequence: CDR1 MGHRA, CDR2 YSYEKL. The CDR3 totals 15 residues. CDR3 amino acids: CASSQTRSSRGEQFF. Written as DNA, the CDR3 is TGCGCCAGCAGCCAAACCCGGTCTTCGCGGGGTGAGCAGTTCTTC.

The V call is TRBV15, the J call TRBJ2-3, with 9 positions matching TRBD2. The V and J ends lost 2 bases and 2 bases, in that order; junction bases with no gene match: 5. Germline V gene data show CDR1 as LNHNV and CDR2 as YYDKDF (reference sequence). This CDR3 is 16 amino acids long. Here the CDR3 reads CATSRSGGRHTDTQYF. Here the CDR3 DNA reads TGTGCCACCAGCAGAAGCGGGGGGCGCCACACAGATACGCAGTATTTT. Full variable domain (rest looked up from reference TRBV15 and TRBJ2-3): DAMVIQNPRYQVTQFGKPVTLSCSQTLNHNVMYWYQQKSSQAPKLLFHYYDKDFNNEADTPDNFQSRRPNTSFCFLDIRSPGLGDTAMYLCATSRSGGRHTDTQYFGPGTRLTVL.

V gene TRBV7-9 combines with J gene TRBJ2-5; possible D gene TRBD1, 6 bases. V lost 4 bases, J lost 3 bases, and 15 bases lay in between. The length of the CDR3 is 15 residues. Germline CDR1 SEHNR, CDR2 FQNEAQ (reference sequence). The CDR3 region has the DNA TGTGCCAGCAGCTCGGGATCGGGACACAAAGAGACCCAGTACTTC. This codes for CASSSGSGHKETQYF. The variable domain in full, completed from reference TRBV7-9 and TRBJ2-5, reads DTGVSQNPRHKITKRGQNVTFRCDPISEHNRLYWYRQTLGQGPEFLTYFQNEAQLEKSRLLSDRFSAERPKGSFSTLEIQRTEQGDSAMYLCASSSGSGHKETQYFGPGTRLLVL.

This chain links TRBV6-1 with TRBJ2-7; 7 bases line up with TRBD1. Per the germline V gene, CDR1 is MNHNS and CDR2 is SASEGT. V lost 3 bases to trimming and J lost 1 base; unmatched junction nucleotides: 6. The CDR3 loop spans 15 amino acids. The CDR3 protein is CASSEGDSVSYEQYV. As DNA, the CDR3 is TGTGCCAGCAGTGAGGGGGACAGCGTTTCCTACGAGCAGTACGTC.

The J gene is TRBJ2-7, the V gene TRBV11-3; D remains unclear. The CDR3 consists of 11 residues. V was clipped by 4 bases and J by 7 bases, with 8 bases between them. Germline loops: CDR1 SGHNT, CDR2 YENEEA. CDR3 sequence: CASSSDGEQYF. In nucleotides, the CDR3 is TGTGCCAGCAGCTCTGACGGGGAGCAGTACTTC. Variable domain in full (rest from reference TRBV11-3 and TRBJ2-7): EAGVVQSPRYKIIEKKQPVAFWCNPISGHNTLYWYLQNLGQGPELLIRYENEEAVDDSQLPKDRFSAERLKGVDSTLKIQPAELGDSAVYLCASSSDGEQYFGPGTRLTVT.

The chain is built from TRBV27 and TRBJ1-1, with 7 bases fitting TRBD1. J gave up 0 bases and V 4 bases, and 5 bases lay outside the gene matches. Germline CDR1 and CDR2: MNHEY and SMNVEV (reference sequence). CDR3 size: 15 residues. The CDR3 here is CASSSGQFMNTEAFF. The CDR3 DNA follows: TGTGCCAGCAGTTCGGGACAGTTCATGAACACTGAAGCTTTCTTT.

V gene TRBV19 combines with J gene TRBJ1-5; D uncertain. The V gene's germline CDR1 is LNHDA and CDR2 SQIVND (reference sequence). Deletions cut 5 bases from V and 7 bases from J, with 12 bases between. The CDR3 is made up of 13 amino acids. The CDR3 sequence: CASSGLVGQPQHF. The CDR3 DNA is TGTGCCAGTAGTGGTTTGGTCGGGCAGCCCCAGCATTTT.

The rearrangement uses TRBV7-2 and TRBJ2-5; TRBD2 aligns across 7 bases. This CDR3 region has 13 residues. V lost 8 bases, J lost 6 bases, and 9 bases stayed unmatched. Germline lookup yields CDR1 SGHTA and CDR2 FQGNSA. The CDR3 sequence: CASLRDYSKTQYF. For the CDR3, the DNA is TGTGCCAGCTTACGGGACTATTCGAAGACCCAGTACTTC.

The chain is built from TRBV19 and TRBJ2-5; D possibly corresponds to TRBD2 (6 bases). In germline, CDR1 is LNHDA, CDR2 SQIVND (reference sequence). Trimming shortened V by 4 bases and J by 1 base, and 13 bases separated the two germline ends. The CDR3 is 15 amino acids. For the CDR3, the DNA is TGTGCCAGTAGTACCGGGACTGCGGGCCAAGAGACCCAGTACTTC. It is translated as CASSTGTAGQETQYF.

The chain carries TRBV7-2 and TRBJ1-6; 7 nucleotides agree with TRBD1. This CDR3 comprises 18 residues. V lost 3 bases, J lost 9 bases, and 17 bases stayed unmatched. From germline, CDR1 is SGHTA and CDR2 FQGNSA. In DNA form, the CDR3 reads TGTGCCAGCAGCTTGAGTTTAGCCGAAGACAGGGACAGTTCACCCCTCCACTTT. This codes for CASSLSLAEDRDSSPLHF.

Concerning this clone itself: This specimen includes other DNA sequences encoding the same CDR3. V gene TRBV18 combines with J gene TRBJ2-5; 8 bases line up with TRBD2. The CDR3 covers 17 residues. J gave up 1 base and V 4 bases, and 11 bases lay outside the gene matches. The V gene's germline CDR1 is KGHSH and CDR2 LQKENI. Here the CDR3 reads CASSQGAGVPPQETQYF. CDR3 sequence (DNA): TGTGCCAGCTCACAGGGAGCGGGGGTCCCCCCCCAAGAGACCCAGTACTTC.

As DNA, the CDR3 is TGTGCCAGCAGTTTAATTTCGGGCAGGGAAATTCTCTATGGCTACACCTTC. This translates into CASSLISGREILYGYTF. The chain uses TRBV27 and TRBJ1-2; TRBD1 might be the D (5 bases). Germline assignment: CDR1 MNHEY and CDR2 SMNVEV (reference sequence). This CDR3 contains 17 residues. V dropped 2 bases and J dropped 4 bases, with 20 bases sitting between them.

DNA of the CDR3: TGTGCCAGTACCCTGGTCGGGGACAGGGGAAAGACCGGGGAGCTGTTTTTT. Translating it yields CASTLVGDRGKTGELFF. The rearrangement joins TRBV19 to TRBJ2-2; 10 bases map to TRBD1. V lost 7 bases and J lost 5; bases outside the gene matches: 13. CDR1 is LNHDA and CDR2 is SQIVND in the germline V gene (reference sequence). This CDR3 region has 17 residues. Full variable domain (outside the CDR3, taken from reference TRBV19 and TRBJ2-2): DGGITQSPKYLFRKEGQNVTLSCEQNLNHDAMYWYRQDPGQGLRLIYYSQIVNDFQKGDIAEGYSVSREKKESFPLTVTSAQKNPTAFYLCASTLVGDRGKTGELFFGEGSRLTVL.

The CDR3: CASSEETSGNYEQYF. The DNA of the CDR3 is TGTGCCAGCAGTGAAGAGACTAGCGGGAACTACGAGCAGTACTTC. The rearrangement uses TRBV6-1 and TRBJ2-7, with 11 bases lining up with TRBD2. CDR3 length: 15 residues. Germline values: CDR1 MNHNS, CDR2 SASEGT. J lost 3 bases, V lost 1 base, and 2 bases had no gene match.

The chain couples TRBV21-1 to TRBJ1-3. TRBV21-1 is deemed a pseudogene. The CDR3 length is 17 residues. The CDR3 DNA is TGTGCCAGCAGCAAATCTACGAAACCCTACTCTGGAAACACCATATATTTT. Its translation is CASSKSTKPYSGNTIYF.

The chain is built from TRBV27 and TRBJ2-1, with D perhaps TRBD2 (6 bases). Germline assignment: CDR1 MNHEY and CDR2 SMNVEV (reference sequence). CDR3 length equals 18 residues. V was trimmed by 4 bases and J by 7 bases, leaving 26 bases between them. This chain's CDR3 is CASSSRSLGLPTGNEQFF. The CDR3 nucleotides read TGTGCCAGCAGTTCACGCTCCTTGGGACTGCCGACGGGGAATGAGCAGTTCTTC.

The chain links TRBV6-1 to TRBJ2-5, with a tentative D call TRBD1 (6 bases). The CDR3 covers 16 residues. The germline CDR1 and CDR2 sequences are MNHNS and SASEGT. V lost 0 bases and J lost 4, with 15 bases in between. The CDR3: CASSEATEGQRETQYF. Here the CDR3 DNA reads TGTGCCAGCAGTGAAGCTACTGAAGGACAGAGAGAGACCCAGTACTTC.

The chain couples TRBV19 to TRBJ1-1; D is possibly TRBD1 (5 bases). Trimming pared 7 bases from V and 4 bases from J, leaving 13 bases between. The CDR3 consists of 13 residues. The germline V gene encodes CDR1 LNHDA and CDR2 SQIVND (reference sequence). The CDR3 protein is CASKGQGGTEAFF. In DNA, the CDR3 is TGTGCCAGTAAAGGGCAGGGCGGCACTGAAGCTTTCTTT.

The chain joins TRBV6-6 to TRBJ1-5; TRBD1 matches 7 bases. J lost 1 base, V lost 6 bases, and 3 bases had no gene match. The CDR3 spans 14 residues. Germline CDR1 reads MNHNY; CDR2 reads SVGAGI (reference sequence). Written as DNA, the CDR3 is TGTGCCAGCAGATCGGACAGGAGCAATCAGCCCCAGCATTTT. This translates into CASRSDRSNQPQHF.

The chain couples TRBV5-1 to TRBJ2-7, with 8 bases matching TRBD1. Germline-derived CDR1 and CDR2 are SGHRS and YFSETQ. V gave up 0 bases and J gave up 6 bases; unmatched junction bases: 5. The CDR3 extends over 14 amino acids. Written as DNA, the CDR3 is TGCGCCAGCAGCTTGGGGACAGGGCGAGGCGAGCAGTACTTC. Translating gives CASSLGTGRGEQYF.

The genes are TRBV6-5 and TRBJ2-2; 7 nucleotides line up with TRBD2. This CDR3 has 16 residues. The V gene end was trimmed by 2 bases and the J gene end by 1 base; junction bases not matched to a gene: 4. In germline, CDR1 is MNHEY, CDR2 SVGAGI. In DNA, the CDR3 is TGTGCCAGCAGTTACGAGGGAGGGTGGAACACCGGGGAGCTGTTTTTT. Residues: CASSYEGGWNTGELFF.

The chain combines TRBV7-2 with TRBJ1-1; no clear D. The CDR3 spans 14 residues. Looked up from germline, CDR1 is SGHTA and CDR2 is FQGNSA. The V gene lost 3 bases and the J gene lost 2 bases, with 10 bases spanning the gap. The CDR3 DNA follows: TGTGCCAGCAGCTTTAGCCACCTAAACACTGAAGCTTTCTTT. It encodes CASSFSHLNTEAFF.

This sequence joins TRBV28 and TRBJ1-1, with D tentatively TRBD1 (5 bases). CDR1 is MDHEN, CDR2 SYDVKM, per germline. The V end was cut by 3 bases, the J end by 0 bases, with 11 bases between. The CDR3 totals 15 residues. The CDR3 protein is CASSLRQFMNTEAFF. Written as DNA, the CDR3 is TGTGCCAGCAGTTTGAGACAGTTCATGAACACTGAAGCTTTCTTT.